One sample yielded the 18 T cell receptor beta chains listed below, sequenced in a study of blood T cell repertoires in COVID-19. Sequencing was performed with immunoSEQ multiplex PCR; in TCRdb, only in-frame clones are kept and a portion is missing. Counted here are more than 110,000 clones, around 89% occurring once; the ten biggest clones make up roughly 11%. Source material: peripheral blood. Receptors originate from an elderly woman with acute or convalescent COVID-19.

The rearrangement uses TRBV6-7 and TRBJ2-7, with no clear D. TRBV6-7 is noted as an ORF with a role that remains uncertain. The CDR3 spans 10 residues. V gave up 8 bases and J gave up 3 bases, with 5 bases separating them. The CDR3 here is CASRDYEQYF. The CDR3 DNA sequence: TGTGCCAGCCGCGACTACGAGCAGTACTTC.

The rearrangement links TRBV7-2 to TRBJ1-5; possible D gene TRBD1, 6 bases. The CDR3 has 15 residues. Trimming cost V 5 bases and J 1 base, with 12 bases left between them. Germline V CDR1 and CDR2: SGHTA, FQGNSA. CDR3 in DNA: TGTGCCAGCAGCGGACAGAAATGGAGCAATCAGCCCCAGCATTTT. It codes for CASSGQKWSNQPQHF.

J is TRBJ1-6 and V is TRBV7-9; 8 bases line up with TRBD1. The trim removed 2 bases at V and 6 bases at J, leaving 3 bases unmatched. The germline CDR1 and CDR2 sequences are SEHNR and FQNEAQ (reference sequence). The CDR3 has 15 amino acids. CDR3 sequence: CASSLQGAGNSPLHF. DNA of the CDR3: TGTGCCAGCAGCTTACAGGGGGCCGGTAATTCACCCCTCCACTTT.

In its sample, this clone was seen once. The chain combines TRBV19 with TRBJ2-3; 9 bases align to TRBD1. Germline V lookup: CDR1 LNHDA, CDR2 SQIVND (reference sequence). Trimming cost V 6 bases and J 5 bases; bases outside gene matches: 9. CDR3 length: 15 residues. CDR3 protein: CASSFPGQGVDTQYF. The CDR3 DNA reads TGTGCCAGTAGCTTCCCGGGACAGGGCGTAGATACGCAGTATTTT.

This clone occurred once. The CDR3 loop reads CASTPGVESPLHF. CDR3 coding DNA: TGTGCCAGCACCCCGGGTGTAGAGTCACCCCTCCACTTT. V usage is TRBV6-5 and J usage is TRBJ1-6; D ambiguous. Looked up from germline, CDR1 is MNHEY and CDR2 is SVGAGI. This CDR3 comprises 13 residues. Between the trimmed V and J ends, which lost 7 bases and 10 bases, there was a span of 14 bases.

The chain combines TRBV27 with TRBJ1-2; TRBD1 agrees at 11 bases. Germline CDR1 and CDR2: MNHEY and SMNVEV (reference sequence). The J segment lost 6 bases and the V segment lost 8 bases, leaving 2 bases of the junction unmatched. CDR3 length: 12 amino acids. The CDR3 coding sequence is TGTGCCAGCGGGGGACAGGGGGATGGCTACACCTTC. This codes for CASGGQGDGYTF.

The chain links TRBV2 to TRBJ1-1; D ambiguous. This CDR3 spans 12 amino acids. Trimming pared 9 bases from V and 0 bases from J, leaving 8 bases between. CDR1 SNHLY and CDR2 FYNNEI come from the germline V gene. The CDR3 DNA reads as TGTGCCAGATCATACATGAACACTGAAGCTTTCTTT. It translates to CARSYMNTEAFF.

This clone came up once. The V gene is TRBV5-1, the J gene TRBJ1-1; D uncertain. From germline, CDR1 is SGHRS and CDR2 YFSETQ. V was shortened by 2 bases and J by 6 bases, with 11 bases between the two germline ends. The CDR3 is 13 residues long. CDR3 bases: TGCGCCAGCAGCTTTTTAAGCGGCCCTGAAGCTTTCTTT. Its protein product is CASSFLSGPEAFF.

Of note for this clone: Different DNA sequences within this sample yield the same CDR3. V is TRBV6-5 and J is TRBJ1-3; D is unresolved. The V and J ends lost 0 bases and 0 bases respectively, with 6 bases between them. The germline V gene has CDR1 MNHEY and CDR2 SVGAGI. The CDR3 runs to 15 residues. The CDR3 sequence: CASSYSASSGNTIYF. In nucleotides, the CDR3 is TGTGCCAGCAGTTACTCGGCTAGCTCTGGAAACACCATATATTTT.

The V gene is TRBV6-5, the J gene TRBJ1-1, with a weak D call TRBD1 (6 bases). Germline CDR1 and CDR2: MNHEY and SVGAGI. The V gene lost 7 bases and the J gene lost 1 base, with 16 bases spanning the gap. The CDR3 has 15 amino acids. The CDR3 loop is CASNPTQTGNTEAFF. The CDR3 coding sequence is TGTGCCAGCAACCCAACCCAGACAGGGAACACTGAAGCTTTCTTT.

The genes are TRBV2 and TRBJ1-4, with D unresolved. Germline CDR1 reads SNHLY; CDR2 reads FYNNEI. V was shortened by 6 bases and J by 8 bases, with 16 bases between the two germline ends. This CDR3 comprises 14 residues. CDR3 sequence (DNA): TGTGCCAGCAGCCGACTCACTGAGGAGGAAAAACTGTTTTTT. Its translation: CASSRLTEEEKLFF.

The chain has TRBV12-5 and TRBJ2-5; possibly TRBD1 for D (6 bases). The CDR3 runs to 14 residues. Trimming pared 5 bases from V and 2 bases from J, leaving 12 bases between. CDR1 and CDR2 (germline): LGHNT, FRNRAP. CDR3 sequence (DNA): TGTGCTAGTGGTGACCGGACAGAGCAAGAGACCCAGTACTTC. It is translated as CASGDRTEQETQYF.

The chain joins TRBV9 to TRBJ1-3, with 8 bases matching TRBD1. From germline, CDR1 is SGDLS and CDR2 YYNGEE. Trimming at V came to 4 bases and at J to 6 bases, leaving 6 bases not matched to a gene. The CDR3 loop spans 14 amino acids. The CDR3 is CASSSGTGENTIYF. For the CDR3, the DNA is TGTGCCAGCAGCTCCGGGACAGGTGAAAACACCATATATTTT. The full variable domain, rest sourced from reference TRBV9 and TRBJ1-3, is DSGVTQTPKHLITATGQRVTLRCSPRSGDLSVYWYQQSLDQGLQFLIQYYNGEERAKGNILERFSAQQFPDLHSELNLSSLELGDSALYFCASSSGTGENTIYFGEGSWLTVV.

The gene calls are TRBV10-3 and TRBJ1-5; tentatively, D is TRBD1 (6 bases). CDR3 length: 15 residues. V gave up 3 bases and J gave up 2 bases, with 11 bases separating them. In germline, CDR1 is ENHRY, CDR2 SYGVKD. The CDR3 region is CAISDSQGGNQPQHF. In DNA, the CDR3 is TGTGCCATCAGTGATTCACAGGGCGGCAATCAGCCCCAGCATTTT.

The chain combines TRBV13 with TRBJ2-7, with 7 bases identical to TRBD1. This CDR3 has 14 residues. Unmatched junction bases numbered 6, after V lost 6 bases and J lost 1 base. In germline, CDR1 is PRHDT, CDR2 FYEKMQ (reference sequence). CDR3 nucleotide sequence: TGTGCCAGCAGGGCCCGCAGGGGGTCCTACGAGCAGTACTTC. Translating it yields CASRARRGSYEQYF.

This chain joins TRBV30 and TRBJ1-2; possibly TRBD1 for D (6 bases). The CDR3 is 13 amino acids. V was trimmed by 5 bases and J by 7 bases, leaving 17 bases between them. Looked up from germline, CDR1 is GTSNPN and CDR2 is SVGIG (reference sequence). In DNA, the CDR3 is TGTGCCTGGGATACAGGGACCATGGGTGGCTACACCTTC. Protein sequence: CAWDTGTMGGYTF.

V is TRBV10-3 and J is TRBJ2-7; no reliable D call. The germline V gene has CDR1 ENHRY and CDR2 SYGVKD. The CDR3 runs 15 residues. The V and J ends lost 3 bases and 2 bases respectively, with 14 bases between them. Written as DNA, the CDR3 is TGTGCCATCAGTGAAAACATCATACGAACCTACGAGCAGTACTTC. Protein: CAISENIIRTYEQYF.

The chain has TRBV9 and TRBJ2-1, with TRBD2 identical over 11 bases. Germline V gives CDR1 SGDLS, CDR2 YYNGEE. Trimming removed 5 bases from V and 2 bases from J; junction bases left unmatched: 6. The CDR3 length is 16 residues. CDR3 region: CASSKTSGVTYNEQFF. Here the CDR3 DNA reads TGTGCCAGCAGTAAGACTAGCGGGGTCACCTACAATGAGCAGTTCTTC. Looking up the rest from reference TRBV9 and TRBJ2-1 gives the full variable domain: DSGVTQTPKHLITATGQRVTLRCSPRSGDLSVYWYQQSLDQGLQFLIQYYNGEERAKGNILERFSAQQFPDLHSELNLSSLELGDSALYFCASSKTSGVTYNEQFFGPGTRLTVL.